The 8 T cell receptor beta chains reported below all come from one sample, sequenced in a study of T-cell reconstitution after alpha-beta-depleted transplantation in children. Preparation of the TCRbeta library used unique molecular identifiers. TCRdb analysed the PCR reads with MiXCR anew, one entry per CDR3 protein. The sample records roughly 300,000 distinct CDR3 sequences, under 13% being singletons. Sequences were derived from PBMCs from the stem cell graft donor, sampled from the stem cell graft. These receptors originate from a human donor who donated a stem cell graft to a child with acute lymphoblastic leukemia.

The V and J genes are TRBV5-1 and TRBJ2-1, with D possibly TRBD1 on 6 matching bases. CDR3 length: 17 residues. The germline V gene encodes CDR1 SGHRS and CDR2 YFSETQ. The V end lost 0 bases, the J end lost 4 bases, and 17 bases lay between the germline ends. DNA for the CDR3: TGCGCCAGCAGCTTGGGGCTACTTTCAGGGGCTTACAATGAGCAGTTCTTC. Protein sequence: CASSLGLLSGAYNEQFF.

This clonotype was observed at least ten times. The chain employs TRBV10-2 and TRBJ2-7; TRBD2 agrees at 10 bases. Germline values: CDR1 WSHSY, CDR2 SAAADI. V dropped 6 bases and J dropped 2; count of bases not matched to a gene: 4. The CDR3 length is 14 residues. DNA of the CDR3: TGCGCCAGCAGGCGGACTAGCGGTACCTACGAGCAGTACTTC. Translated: CASRRTSGTYEQYF.

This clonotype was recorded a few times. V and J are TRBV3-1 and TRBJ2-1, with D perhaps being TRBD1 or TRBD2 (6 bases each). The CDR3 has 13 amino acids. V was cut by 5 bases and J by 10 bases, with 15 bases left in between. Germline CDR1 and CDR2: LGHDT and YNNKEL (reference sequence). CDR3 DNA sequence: TGTGCCAGCAGCGCGCTGACTAGGGGGGAGCAGTTCTTC. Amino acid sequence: CASSALTRGEQFF.

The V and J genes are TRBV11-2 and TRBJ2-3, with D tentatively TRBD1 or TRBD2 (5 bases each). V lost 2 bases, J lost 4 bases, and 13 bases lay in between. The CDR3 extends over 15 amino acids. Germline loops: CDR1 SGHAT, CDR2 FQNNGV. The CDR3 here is CASSLWGRDPDTQYF. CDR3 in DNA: TGTGCCAGCAGCTTATGGGGGAGAGACCCAGATACGCAGTATTTT.

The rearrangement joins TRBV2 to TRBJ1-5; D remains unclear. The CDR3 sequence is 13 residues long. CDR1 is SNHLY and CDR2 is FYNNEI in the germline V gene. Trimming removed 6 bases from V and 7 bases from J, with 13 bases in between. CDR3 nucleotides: TGTGCCAGCAGCGTCCGGCGAGACCAGCCCCAGCATTTT. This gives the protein CASSVRRDQPQHF.

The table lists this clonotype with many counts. The chain's CDR3 is CAISESPGELFF. DNA for the CDR3: TGTGCCATCAGTGAGTCGCCCGGGGAGCTGTTTTTT. The gene calls are TRBV10-3 and TRBJ2-2; D is ambiguous. CDR3 length: 12 amino acids. V lost 0 bases and J lost 6, with 2 bases in between. Germline-derived CDR1 and CDR2 are ENHRY and SYGVKD.

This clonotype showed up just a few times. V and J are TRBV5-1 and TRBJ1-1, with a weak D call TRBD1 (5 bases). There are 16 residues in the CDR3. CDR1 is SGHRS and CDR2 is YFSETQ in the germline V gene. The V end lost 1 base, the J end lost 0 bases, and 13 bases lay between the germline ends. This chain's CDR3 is CASSLPGGSLNTEAFF. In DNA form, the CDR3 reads TGCGCCAGCAGCTTGCCCGGGGGGTCATTGAACACTGAAGCTTTCTTT.

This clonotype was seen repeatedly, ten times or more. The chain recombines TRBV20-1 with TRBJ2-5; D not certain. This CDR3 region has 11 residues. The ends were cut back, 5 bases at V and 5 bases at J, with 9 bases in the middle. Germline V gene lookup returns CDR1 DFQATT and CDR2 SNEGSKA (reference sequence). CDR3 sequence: CSARSGETQYF. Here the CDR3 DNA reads TGCAGTGCTCGGTCTGGGGAGACCCAGTACTTC.